This TCR beta chain was sequenced for a study of cytomegalovirus exposure and HLA in healthy donors. As regards this clone: Its antigen is currently unknown.

Study results and caveats: TCR beta chains numbering some 160 were designated cytomegalovirus-associated. Highly shared variants forming one cluster were likely a sequencing artifact. A later analysis by the authors found several of the most significant clusters apparently linked to common viral pathogens.

These donors counted as nominally healthy when sampled, but unrecorded immune exposures were likely. Primers for the PCR totalled 60 Vbeta and 13 Jbeta. Repertoires were generated with immunoSEQ multiplex PCR, while TCRdb's copy carries only in-frame clones and drops some. The sample records 150,000 to 200,000 clones, 75% being singletons. This receptor was taken from a man aged 18 to 35 in good health and CMV-seropositive. Input material: PBMCs.

The CDR3 loop reads CASRPAERVEQFF. CDR3 coding DNA: TGTGCCAGCCGCCCAGCGGAGAGGGTTGAGCAGTTCTTC. This chain connects TRBV7-9 to TRBJ2-1, with D maybe TRBD2 (5 bases). V was pared by 8 bases and J by 9 bases, with 17 bases between. Germline V lookup: CDR1 SEHNR, CDR2 FQNEAQ (reference sequence). This CDR3 comprises 13 residues. The variable domain in full, with the rest retrieved from reference TRBV7-9 and TRBJ2-1, is DTGVSQNPRHKITKRGQNVTFRCDPISEHNRLYWYRQTLGQGPEFLTYFQNEAQLEKSRLLSDRFSAERPKGSFSTLEIQRTEQGDSAMYLCASRPAERVEQFFGPGTRLTVL.